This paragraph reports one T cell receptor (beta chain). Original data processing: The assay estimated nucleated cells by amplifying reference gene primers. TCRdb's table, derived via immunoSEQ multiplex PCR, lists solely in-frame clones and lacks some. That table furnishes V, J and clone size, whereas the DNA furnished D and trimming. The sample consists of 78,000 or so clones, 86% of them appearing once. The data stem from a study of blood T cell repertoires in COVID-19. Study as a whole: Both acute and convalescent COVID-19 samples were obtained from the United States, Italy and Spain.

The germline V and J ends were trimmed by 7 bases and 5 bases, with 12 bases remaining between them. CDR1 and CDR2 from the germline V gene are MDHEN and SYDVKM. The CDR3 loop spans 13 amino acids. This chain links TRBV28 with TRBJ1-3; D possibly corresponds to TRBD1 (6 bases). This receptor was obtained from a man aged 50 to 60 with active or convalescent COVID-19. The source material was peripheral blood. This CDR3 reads CASTRTVRNTIYF. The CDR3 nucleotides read TGTGCCAGCACGAGGACAGTACGAAACACCATATATTTT.